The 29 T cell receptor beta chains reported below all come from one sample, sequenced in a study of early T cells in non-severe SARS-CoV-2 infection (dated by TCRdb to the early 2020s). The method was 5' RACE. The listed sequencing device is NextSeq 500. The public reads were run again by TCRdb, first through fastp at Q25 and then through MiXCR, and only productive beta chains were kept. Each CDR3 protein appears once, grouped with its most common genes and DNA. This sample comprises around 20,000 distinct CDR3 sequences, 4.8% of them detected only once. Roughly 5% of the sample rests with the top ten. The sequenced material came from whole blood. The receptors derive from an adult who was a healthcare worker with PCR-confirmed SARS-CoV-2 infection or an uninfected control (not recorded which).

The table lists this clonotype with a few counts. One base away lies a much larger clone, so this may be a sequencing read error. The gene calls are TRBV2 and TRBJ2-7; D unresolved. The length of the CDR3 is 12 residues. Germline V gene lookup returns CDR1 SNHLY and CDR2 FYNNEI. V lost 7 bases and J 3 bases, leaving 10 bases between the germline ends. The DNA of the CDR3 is TGTGCCAGCAATTTCCAAGACTACGAGCAGTACTTC. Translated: CASNFQDYEQYF.

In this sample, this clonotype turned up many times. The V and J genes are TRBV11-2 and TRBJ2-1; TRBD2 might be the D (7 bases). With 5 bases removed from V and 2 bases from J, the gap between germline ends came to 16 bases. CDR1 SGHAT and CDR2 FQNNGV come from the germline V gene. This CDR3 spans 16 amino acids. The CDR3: CASSGGQRGPYNEQFF. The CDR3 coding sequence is TGTGCCAGCAGCGGGGGGCAGCGGGGACCCTACAATGAGCAGTTCTTC.

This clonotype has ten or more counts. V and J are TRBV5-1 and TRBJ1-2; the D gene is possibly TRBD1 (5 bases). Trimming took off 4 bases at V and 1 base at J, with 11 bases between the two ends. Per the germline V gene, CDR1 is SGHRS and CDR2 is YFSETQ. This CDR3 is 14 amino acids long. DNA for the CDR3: TGCGCCAGCAGCACCGAGACAGTTAACTATGGCTACACCTTC. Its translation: CASSTETVNYGYTF.

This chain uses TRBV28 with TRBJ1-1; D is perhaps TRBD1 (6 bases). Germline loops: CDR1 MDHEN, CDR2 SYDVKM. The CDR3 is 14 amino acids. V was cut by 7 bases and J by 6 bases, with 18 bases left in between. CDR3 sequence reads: CASTVTGPHPEAFF. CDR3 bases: TGTGCCAGCACCGTTACAGGGCCCCATCCTGAAGCTTTCTTT.

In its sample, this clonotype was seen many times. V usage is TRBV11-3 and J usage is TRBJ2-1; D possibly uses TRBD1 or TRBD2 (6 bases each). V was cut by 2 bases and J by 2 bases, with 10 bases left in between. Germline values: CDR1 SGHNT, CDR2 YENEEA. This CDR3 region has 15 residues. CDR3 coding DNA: TGTGCCAGCAGCTTACTAGGGGGGACCTACAATGAGCAGTTCTTC. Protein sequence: CASSLLGGTYNEQFF.

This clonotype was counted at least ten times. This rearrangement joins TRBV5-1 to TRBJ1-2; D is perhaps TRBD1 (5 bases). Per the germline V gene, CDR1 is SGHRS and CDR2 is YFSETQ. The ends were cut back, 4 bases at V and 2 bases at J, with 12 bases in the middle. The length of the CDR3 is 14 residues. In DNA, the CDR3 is TGCGCCAGCAGCGTAGGCGGGACGAACTATGGCTACACCTTC. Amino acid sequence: CASSVGGTNYGYTF.

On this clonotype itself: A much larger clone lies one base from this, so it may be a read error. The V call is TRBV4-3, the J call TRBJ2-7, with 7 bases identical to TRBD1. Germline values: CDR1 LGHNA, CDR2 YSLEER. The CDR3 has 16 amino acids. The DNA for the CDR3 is TGCACCAGCAGCCAATGGGCCGGGACAGCTTACTACGAGCAGTACTTC. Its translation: CTSSQWAGTAYYEQYF.

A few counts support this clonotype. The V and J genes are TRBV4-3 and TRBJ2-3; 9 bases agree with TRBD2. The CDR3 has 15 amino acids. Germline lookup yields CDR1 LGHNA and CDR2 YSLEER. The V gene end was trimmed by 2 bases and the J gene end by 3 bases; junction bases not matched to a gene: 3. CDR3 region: CASSQSSGGTDTQYF. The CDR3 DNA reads TGCGCCAGCAGCCAAAGTAGCGGGGGAACAGATACGCAGTATTTT.

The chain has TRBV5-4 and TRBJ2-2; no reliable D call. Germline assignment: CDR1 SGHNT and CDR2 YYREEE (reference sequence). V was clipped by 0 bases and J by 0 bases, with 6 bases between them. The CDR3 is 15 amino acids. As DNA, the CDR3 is TGTGCCAGCAGCTTGGCAACGTCGAACACCGGGGAGCTGTTTTTT. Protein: CASSLATSNTGELFF.

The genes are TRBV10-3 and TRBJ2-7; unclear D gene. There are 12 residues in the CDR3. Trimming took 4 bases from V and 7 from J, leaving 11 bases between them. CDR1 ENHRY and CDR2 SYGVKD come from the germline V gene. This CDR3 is CAISGDTVEQYF. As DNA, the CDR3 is TGTGCCATCAGTGGTGACACCGTGGAGCAGTACTTC.

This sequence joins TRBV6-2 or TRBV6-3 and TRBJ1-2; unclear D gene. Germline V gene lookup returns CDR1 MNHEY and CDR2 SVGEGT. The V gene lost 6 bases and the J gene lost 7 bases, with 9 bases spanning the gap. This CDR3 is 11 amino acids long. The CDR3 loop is CASRLTAGYTF. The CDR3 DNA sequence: TGTGCCAGCAGACTAACAGCTGGCTACACCTTC.

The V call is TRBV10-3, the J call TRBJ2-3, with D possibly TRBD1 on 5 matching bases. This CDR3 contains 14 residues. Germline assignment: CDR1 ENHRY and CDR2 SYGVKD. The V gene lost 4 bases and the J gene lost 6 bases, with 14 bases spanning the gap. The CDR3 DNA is TGTGCCATCAGTGTGGACCAGGGTTTGGATACGCAGTATTTT. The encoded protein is CAISVDQGLDTQYF.

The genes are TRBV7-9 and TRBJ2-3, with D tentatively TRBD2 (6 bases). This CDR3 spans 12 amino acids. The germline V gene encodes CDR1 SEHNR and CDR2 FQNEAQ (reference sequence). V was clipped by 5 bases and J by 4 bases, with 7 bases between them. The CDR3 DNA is TGTGCCAGCAGCCCGGGGGCAGATACGCAGTATTTT. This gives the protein CASSPGADTQYF.

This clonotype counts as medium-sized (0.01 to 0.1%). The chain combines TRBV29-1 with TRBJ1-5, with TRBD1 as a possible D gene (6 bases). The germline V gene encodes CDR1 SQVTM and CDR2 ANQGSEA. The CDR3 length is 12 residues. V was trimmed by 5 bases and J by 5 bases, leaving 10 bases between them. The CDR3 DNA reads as TGCAGCGTTAGGACAGCTGATCAGCCCCAGCATTTT. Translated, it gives CSVRTADQPQHF.

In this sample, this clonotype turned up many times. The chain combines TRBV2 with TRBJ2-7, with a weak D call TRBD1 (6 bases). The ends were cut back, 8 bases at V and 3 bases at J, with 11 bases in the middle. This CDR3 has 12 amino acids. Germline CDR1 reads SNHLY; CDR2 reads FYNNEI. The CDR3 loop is CASWAGDYEQYF. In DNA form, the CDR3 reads TGTGCCAGCTGGGCAGGGGACTACGAGCAGTACTTC.

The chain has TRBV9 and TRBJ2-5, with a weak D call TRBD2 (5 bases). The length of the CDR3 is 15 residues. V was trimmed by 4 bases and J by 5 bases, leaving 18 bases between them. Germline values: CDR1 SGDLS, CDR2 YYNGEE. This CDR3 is CASSLAPGSWETQYF. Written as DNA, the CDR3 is TGTGCCAGCAGCTTAGCCCCGGGGTCGTGGGAGACCCAGTACTTC.

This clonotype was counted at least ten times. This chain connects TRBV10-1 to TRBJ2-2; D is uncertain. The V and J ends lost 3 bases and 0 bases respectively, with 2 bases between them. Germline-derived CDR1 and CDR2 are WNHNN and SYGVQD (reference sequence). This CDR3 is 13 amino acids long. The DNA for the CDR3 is TGCGCCAGCAGTGATCCGAACACCGGGGAGCTGTTTTTT. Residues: CASSDPNTGELFF.

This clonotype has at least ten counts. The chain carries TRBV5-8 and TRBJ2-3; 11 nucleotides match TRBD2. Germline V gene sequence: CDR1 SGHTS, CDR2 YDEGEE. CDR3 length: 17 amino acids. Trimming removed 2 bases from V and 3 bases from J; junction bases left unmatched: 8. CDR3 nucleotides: TGTGCCAGCAGCTTAATGGATAGCGGGAGGGCGACAGATACGCAGTATTTT. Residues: CASSLMDSGRATDTQYF.

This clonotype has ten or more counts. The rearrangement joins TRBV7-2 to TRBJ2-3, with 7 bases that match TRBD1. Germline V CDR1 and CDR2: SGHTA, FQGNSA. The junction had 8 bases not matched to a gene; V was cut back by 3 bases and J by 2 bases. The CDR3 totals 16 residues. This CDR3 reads CASSFEGATITDTQYF. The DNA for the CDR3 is TGTGCCAGCAGCTTTGAGGGGGCCACCATCACAGATACGCAGTATTTT. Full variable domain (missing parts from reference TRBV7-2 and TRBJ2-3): GAGVSQSPSNKVTEKGKDVELRCDPISGHTALYWYRQSLGQGLEFLIYFQGNSAPDKSGLPSDRFSAERTGGSVSTLTIQRTQQEDSAVYLCASSFEGATITDTQYFGPGTRLTVL.

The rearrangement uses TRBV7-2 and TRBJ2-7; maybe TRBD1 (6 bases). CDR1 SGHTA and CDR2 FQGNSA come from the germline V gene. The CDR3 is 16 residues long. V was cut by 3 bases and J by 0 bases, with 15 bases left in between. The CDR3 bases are TGTGCCAGCAGCTTTAGTAGTCTGGACAGCTCCTACGAGCAGTACTTC. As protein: CASSFSSLDSSYEQYF.

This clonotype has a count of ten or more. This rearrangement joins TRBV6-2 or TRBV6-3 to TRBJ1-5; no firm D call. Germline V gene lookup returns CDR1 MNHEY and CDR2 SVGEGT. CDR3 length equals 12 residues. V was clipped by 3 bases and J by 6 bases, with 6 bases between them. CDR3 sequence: CASSYPVQPQHF. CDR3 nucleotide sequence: TGTGCCAGCAGTTATCCTGTTCAGCCCCAGCATTTT.

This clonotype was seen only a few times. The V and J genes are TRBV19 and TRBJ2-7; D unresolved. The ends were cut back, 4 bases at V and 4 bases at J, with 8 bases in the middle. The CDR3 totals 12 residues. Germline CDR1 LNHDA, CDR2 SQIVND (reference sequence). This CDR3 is CASSKSGYEQYF. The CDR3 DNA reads TGTGCCAGTAGTAAATCCGGTTACGAGCAGTACTTC.

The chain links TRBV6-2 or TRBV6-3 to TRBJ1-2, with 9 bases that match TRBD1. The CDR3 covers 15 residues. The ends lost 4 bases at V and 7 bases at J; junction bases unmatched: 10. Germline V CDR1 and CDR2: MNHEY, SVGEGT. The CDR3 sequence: CASSFAGQGSAGYTF. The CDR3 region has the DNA TGTGCCAGCAGTTTCGCGGGACAGGGAAGCGCTGGCTACACCTTC.

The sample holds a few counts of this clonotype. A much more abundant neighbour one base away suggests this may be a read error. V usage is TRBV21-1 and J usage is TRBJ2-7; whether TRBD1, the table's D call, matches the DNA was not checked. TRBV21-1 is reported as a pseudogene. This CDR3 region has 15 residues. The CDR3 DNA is TGTGCCAGCAGCAAAAGGGGGTATAATATGTACGAGCAGTACTTC. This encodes CASSKRGYNMYEQYF.

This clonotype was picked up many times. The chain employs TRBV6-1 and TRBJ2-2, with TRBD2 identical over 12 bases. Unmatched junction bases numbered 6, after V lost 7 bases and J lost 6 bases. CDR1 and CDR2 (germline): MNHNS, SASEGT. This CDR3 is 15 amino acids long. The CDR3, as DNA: TGTGCCAGCACTGGGACTAGCGGGCTCGCCGGGGAGCTGTTTTTT. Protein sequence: CASTGTSGLAGELFF.

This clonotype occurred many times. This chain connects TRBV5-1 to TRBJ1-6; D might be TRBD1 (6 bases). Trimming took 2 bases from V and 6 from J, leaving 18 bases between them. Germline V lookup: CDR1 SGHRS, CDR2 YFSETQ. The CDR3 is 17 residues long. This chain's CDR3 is CASSFGPLTGLNSPLHF. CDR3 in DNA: TGCGCCAGCAGCTTTGGACCCCTAACAGGGCTTAATTCACCCCTCCACTTT. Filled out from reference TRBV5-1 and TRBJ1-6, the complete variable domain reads KAGVTQTPRYLIKTRGQQVTLSCSPISGHRSVSWYQQTPGQGLQFLFEYFSETQRNKGNFPGRFSGRQFSNSRSEMNVSTLELGDSALYLCASSFGPLTGLNSPLHFGNGTRLTVT.

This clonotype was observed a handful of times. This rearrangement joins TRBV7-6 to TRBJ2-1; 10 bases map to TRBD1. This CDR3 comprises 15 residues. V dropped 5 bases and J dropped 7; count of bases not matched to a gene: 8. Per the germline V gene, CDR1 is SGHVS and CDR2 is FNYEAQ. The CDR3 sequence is CASSLGTGERNEQFF. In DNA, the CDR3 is TGTGCCAGCAGCCTTGGGACAGGGGAAAGAAATGAGCAGTTCTTC.

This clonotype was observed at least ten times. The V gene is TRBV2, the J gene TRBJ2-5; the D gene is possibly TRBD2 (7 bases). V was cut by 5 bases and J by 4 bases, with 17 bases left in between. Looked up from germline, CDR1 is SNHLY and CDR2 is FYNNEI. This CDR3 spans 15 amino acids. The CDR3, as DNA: TGTGCCAGCAGTCCCGGGCTAAGGGGGGGAGAGACCCAGTACTTC. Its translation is CASSPGLRGGETQYF.

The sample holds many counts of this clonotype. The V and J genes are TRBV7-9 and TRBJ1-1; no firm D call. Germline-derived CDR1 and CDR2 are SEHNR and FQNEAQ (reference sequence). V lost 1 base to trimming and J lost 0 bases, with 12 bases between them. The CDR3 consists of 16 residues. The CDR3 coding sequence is TGTGCCAGCAGCTTAGTCAATCTTATAGTGAACACTGAAGCTTTCTTT. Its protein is CASSLVNLIVNTEAFF.